This T cell receptor (beta chain) was sequenced for a study of T cells in localized non-small cell lung cancer. The study, taken as a whole, reports: Appearing in adjacent lung were a median approximately 50 of the top 100 tumor clones. A denser population of T cells in blood accompanied longer overall survival. Uninvolved adjacent lung, not tumor, had the highest T cell clonality.

The CDR3 has 13 residues. Looked up from germline, CDR1 is LNHDA and CDR2 is SQIVND (reference sequence). V was pared by 3 bases and J by 1 base, with 6 bases between. On this clone itself: Its antigen is not known.

The data were produced by immunoSEQ multiplex PCR, yet TCRdb's version contains in-frame clones alone and is incomplete. The sample includes 100,000 to 150,000 clones, around 90% of them seen just once. The genes are TRBV19 and TRBJ1-2; D is uncertain. This clonotype originated in a female donor at least 60 years old with stage I lung adenocarcinoma. The sample in question was peripheral blood, obtained before any cancer treatment. The CDR3 here is CASSIIINYGYTF. The CDR3 DNA is TGTGCCAGTAGTATTATAATTAACTATGGCTACACCTTC.